These T cell receptor beta chains were read from a single sample in a study of cytomegalovirus exposure and HLA in healthy donors. Clones were sequenced by immunoSEQ multiplex PCR, and TCRdb holds only the in-frame ones, with some missing. The top ten clones hold about a tenth of a sample with 150,000 to 200,000 clones, roughly nine tenths of them seen once. Source material: PBMCs. The receptors were sampled from a woman aged 18-29 years in good health and CMV-seropositive. The CDR3 runs from the conserved cysteine through the conserved F or W. A D gene is named only where the DNA matches it firmly. The size entry is marked missing in some rows and otherwise reads once, few, many or a size class.

V gene,J gene,clone size,D gene,CDR3 DNA,CDR3 protein
TRBV11-2,TRBJ2-1,NA,NA,TGTGCCAGCAGCTCCATAAGGACTGCCTCGGAGCAGTTCTTC,CASSSIRTASEQFF
TRBV7-6,TRBJ1-5,NA,NA,TGTGCCAGCAGCTTTCAGGGAGGTAGCAATCAGCCCCAGCATTTT,CASSFQGGSNQPQHF
TRBV30,TRBJ1-1,NA,NA,TGTGCCTGGATCTCGCCGGGGATGGGGAAAGCTTTCTTT,CAWISPGMGKAFF
TRBV5-1,TRBJ2-3,NA,TRBD2,TGCGCCAGCAGCTTGGGACTAGCGGAAGGCACAGATACGCAGTATTTT,CASSLGLAEGTDTQYF
TRBV7-2,TRBJ2-7,NA,TRBD2,TGTGCCAGCAGTCCCCCAACTAGCGGGATAAACGAGCAGTACTTC,CASSPPTSGINEQYF
TRBV29-1,TRBJ2-7,NA,NA,TGCAGCGCAACGGTACGGATAGGAGCCTCCTACGAGCAGTACTTC,CSATVRIGASYEQYF
TRBV19,TRBJ1-2,NA,NA,TGTGCCAGTAGTATAACGGTGTGGTACGAGGGCTACACCTTC,CASSITVWYEGYTF
TRBV5-8,TRBJ1-1,NA,NA,TGTGCCAGCAGCTTGGGGGGGCTGAACACTGAAGCTTTCTTT,CASSLGGLNTEAFF
TRBV6-5,TRBJ2-7,NA,TRBD1,TGTGCCAGCAGTTCCCCACCGGGACAGGGTATCGACGAGCAGTACTTC,CASSSPPGQGIDEQYF
TRBV7-6,TRBJ2-5,NA,TRBD1,TGTGCCAGCAGCTTAGCTGGACAGGGGACCTTGGAGACCCAGTACTTC,CASSLAGQGTLETQYF
TRBV7-2,TRBJ1-1,NA,NA,TGTGCCAGCAGCACCCAGAAGAACACTGAAGCTTTCTTT,CASSTQKNTEAFF
TRBV27,TRBJ2-2,NA,NA,TGTGCCAGCAGCCCCTCCCTGTACACCGGGGAGCTGTTTTTT,CASSPSLYTGELFF
TRBV7-9,TRBJ2-7,NA,NA,TGTGCCAGCAGCTTAGGTTACGGGACTTCCTACGAGCAGTACTTC,CASSLGYGTSYEQYF
TRBV6-1,TRBJ1-2,NA,NA,TGTGCCAGCAGTGAAGTTCTTCGGGTGGTGTTAGGCTACACCTTC,CASSEVLRVVLGYTF
TRBV5-5,TRBJ2-1,NA,TRBD2,TGTGCCAGCAGCTCGCGGGGGGGTTCCCTACTACGTGCTGAGCAGTTCTTC,CASSSRGGSLLRAEQFF
TRBV5-4,TRBJ2-2,NA,TRBD1,TGTGCCAGCAGCCTGGACAGGGGAATAACCGGGGAGCTGTTTTTT,CASSLDRGITGELFF
TRBV11-3,TRBJ2-7,NA,NA,TGTGCCAGCAGCTTATCAATAAGCTCTTACGAGCAGTACTTC,CASSLSISSYEQYF
TRBV5-1,TRBJ2-7,NA,TRBD1,TGCGCCAGTCGACAAACAGGGGCGTCCGAGCAGTACTTC,CASRQTGASEQYF
TRBV18,TRBJ2-5,once,TRBD2,TGTGCCAGCTCACCCGGACTAGAGGAGACCCAGTACTTC,CASSPGLEETQYF
TRBV6-4,TRBJ1-2,NA,NA,TGTGCCAGCAGTGAACGCTTCGGCTATGGCTACACCTTC,CASSERFGYGYTF
TRBV4-3,TRBJ2-2,NA,NA,TGCGCCAGCAGCCAAGATATTAGGGACTGGGGCACCGGGGAGCTGTTTTTT,CASSQDIRDWGTGELFF
TRBV11-3,TRBJ1-2,NA,TRBD1,TGTGCCAGCAGCTCCCCAGGGGGGCCCACTGAATATGGCTACACCTTC,CASSSPGGPTEYGYTF
TRBV10-2,TRBJ2-7,NA,NA,TGCGCCAGCAGTGCAGGGATCATCGTCTACGAGCAGTACTTC,CASSAGIIVYEQYF
TRBV27,TRBJ2-1,NA,TRBD2,TGTGCCAGCAGTTTATCGTTTGCGGGAGGGCCGGGCAATGAGCAGTTCTTC,CASSLSFAGGPGNEQFF
TRBV19,TRBJ2-1,NA,TRBD2,TGTGCCAGTAGTATTGCTAGCGGGAGGGGTAATGAGCAGTTCTTC,CASSIASGRGNEQFF
TRBV15,TRBJ2-7,NA,TRBD2,TGTGCCACCAGCAAAACTAGCGGGACCTACGAGCAGTACTTC,CATSKTSGTYEQYF
TRBV2,TRBJ2-1,NA,TRBD2,TGTGCCAGCACTTTTCGGGAGGGCGAGGACGAGCAGTTCTTC,CASTFREGEDEQFF
TRBV6-4,TRBJ2-1,NA,TRBD2,TGTGCCAGCAGTGAAACGGGAGGGGACTACAATGAGCAGTTCTTC,CASSETGGDYNEQFF